This T cell receptor (beta chain) was sequenced for a study of spatial heterogeneity in lung cancer. Study-wide points: The number of expanded tumor alpha and beta chains correlated with mutation number.

Time point described: sample taken at primary tumor resection. A total of around 67 untreated early-stage non-small cell lung cancer patients served as donors. Sequencing covered unsorted whole RNA taken from tumor, nontumor lung or frozen PBMC. Every molecule of TCR cDNA had its own unique molecular identifier. TCRdb redid the calling of the 5' RACE reads with MiXCR, one entry per CDR3 protein. The sample includes nearly 10,000 distinct CDR3 sequences, 5.5% to 7% of them seen just once. This clonotype was observed at least ten times. Its antigen is unidentified. Little can be read into the size of this beta chain, an off-target read in a library designed for alpha chains. CDR1 is MNHNS, CDR2 SASEGT, per germline. The length of the CDR3 is 16 residues. With V trimmed by 10 bases and J by 0 bases, 6 bases remained unmatched.

The chain recombines TRBV6-1 with TRBJ2-6, with 10 positions matching TRBD1. The receptor was derived from a male donor with early-stage non-small cell lung cancer. This sample comprised lung tumor tissue, obtained at surgery. The CDR3 DNA reads as TGTGCCACCGGGACAGGGGCGGTCTCTGGGGCCAACGTCCTGACTTTC. Translation gives CATGTGAVSGANVLTF.